Presented here are 9 T cell receptor beta chains from one specimen sequenced in a study of blood T cell repertoires in COVID-19 (TCRdb year 2020). Libraries came from the immunoSEQ multiplex PCR assay. TCRdb re-hosts the immuneACCESS table, in-frame sequences only. Its copies lack some clones; in the studies checked, an unresolved V gene accounts for under half of them, and the cause for the rest is not known. The sample yields about 61,000 clones; roughly 89% were counted once. The ten biggest clones cover roughly 8.6% of the sample. The specimen was peripheral blood. The receptors derive from a human donor in a cohort sampled during active COVID-19.

This chain uses TRBV5-1 with TRBJ2-5; perhaps TRBD1 as D (6 bases). The germline gives CDR1 SGHRS, CDR2 YFSETQ. V dropped 0 bases and J dropped 1 base, with 10 bases sitting between them. CDR3 length: 15 amino acids. DNA for the CDR3: TGCGCCAGCAGCTTGGCCACAGGGATCCAAGAGACCCAGTACTTC. This translates into CASSLATGIQETQYF.

This sequence joins TRBV7-9 and TRBJ2-1; 8 bases align to TRBD1. Germline values: CDR1 SEHNR, CDR2 FQNEAQ (reference sequence). CDR3 size: 15 residues. The V and J ends lost 1 base and 7 bases, in that order; junction bases with no gene match: 6. The CDR3 sequence is CASSLGTGSWNEQFF. The CDR3, as DNA: TGTGCCAGCAGCTTAGGGACAGGGTCTTGGAATGAGCAGTTCTTC. The full variable domain, with the rest looked up from reference TRBV7-9 and TRBJ2-1, is DTGVSQNPRHKITKRGQNVTFRCDPISEHNRLYWYRQTLGQGPEFLTYFQNEAQLEKSRLLSDRFSAERPKGSFSTLEIQRTEQGDSAMYLCASSLGTGSWNEQFFGPGTRLTVL.

J is TRBJ2-7 and V is TRBV7-9, with 14 bases fitting TRBD2. Germline CDR1 SEHNR, CDR2 FQNEAQ (reference sequence). The length of the CDR3 is 17 residues. V shed 3 bases, J shed 0 bases, and the junction held 4 bases outside the gene matches. The CDR3 bases are TGTGCCAGCAGCTTGGGACTAGCGGGAGTAACCTCCTACGAGCAGTACTTC. Encoded protein: CASSLGLAGVTSYEQYF.

The chain combines TRBV19 with TRBJ2-1; 11 bases agree with TRBD2. V was clipped by 5 bases and J by 9 bases; unmatched bases: 3. The CDR3 has 13 amino acids. The germline CDR1 and CDR2 sequences are LNHDA and SQIVND (reference sequence). The CDR3 region has the DNA TGTGCCAGTAGTGGGACTAGCGGAGGTGAGCAGTTCTTC. Protein: CASSGTSGGEQFF.

The V and J genes are TRBV7-2 and TRBJ2-5, with TRBD2 as a possible D gene (6 bases). The germline CDR1 and CDR2 sequences are SGHTA and FQGNSA. The CDR3 is made up of 15 amino acids. V lost 5 bases and J lost 1, with 14 bases in between. The CDR3 DNA sequence: TGTGCCAGCAGCCTAGGGACTCACCGCCAAGAGACCCAGTACTTC. Protein product: CASSLGTHRQETQYF.

CDR3 nucleotides: TGTGCCAGCAGTTCCCCGGGACAGGGAACCAACGAGCAGTACTTC. This encodes CASSSPGQGTNEQYF. The chain links TRBV28 to TRBJ2-7; 9 positions match TRBD1. This CDR3 is 15 amino acids long. Per the germline V gene, CDR1 is MDHEN and CDR2 is SYDVKM. With V trimmed by 4 bases and J by 5 bases, 9 bases remained unmatched.

This clone was detected only once. The CDR3 DNA follows: TGTGCCAGCAGTGAAGTGTCAGTACCTAACTATGGCTACACCTTC. Translation gives CASSEVSVPNYGYTF. The gene calls are TRBV6-1 and TRBJ1-2; no firm D call. Per germline, CDR1 MNHNS and CDR2 SASEGT. With 1 base removed from V and 0 bases from J, the gap between germline ends came to 9 bases. The CDR3 covers 15 residues.

The rearrangement joins TRBV21-1 to TRBJ2-1; whether TRBD1, the table's D call, matches the DNA was not checked. TRBV21-1 constitutes a pseudogene. The CDR3 totals 15 residues. Here the CDR3 reads CASSKGARMVNEQFF. CDR3 DNA sequence: TGTGCCAGCAGCAAGGGGGCCCGGATGGTCAATGAGCAGTTCTTC.

The chain joins TRBV7-9 to TRBJ2-3; 8 positions match TRBD2. J lost 4 bases, V lost 7 bases, and 10 bases had no gene match. CDR3 length: 15 residues. CDR1 is SEHNR, CDR2 FQNEAQ, per germline (reference sequence). The CDR3 sequence is CASIPGAGGSDTQYF. The CDR3 bases are TGTGCCAGCATCCCGGGGGCGGGGGGCTCAGATACGCAGTATTTT. The full variable domain, its missing parts supplied by reference TRBV7-9 and TRBJ2-3, is DTGVSQNPRHKITKRGQNVTFRCDPISEHNRLYWYRQTLGQGPEFLTYFQNEAQLEKSRLLSDRFSAERPKGSFSTLEIQRTEQGDSAMYLCASIPGAGGSDTQYFGPGTRLTVL.